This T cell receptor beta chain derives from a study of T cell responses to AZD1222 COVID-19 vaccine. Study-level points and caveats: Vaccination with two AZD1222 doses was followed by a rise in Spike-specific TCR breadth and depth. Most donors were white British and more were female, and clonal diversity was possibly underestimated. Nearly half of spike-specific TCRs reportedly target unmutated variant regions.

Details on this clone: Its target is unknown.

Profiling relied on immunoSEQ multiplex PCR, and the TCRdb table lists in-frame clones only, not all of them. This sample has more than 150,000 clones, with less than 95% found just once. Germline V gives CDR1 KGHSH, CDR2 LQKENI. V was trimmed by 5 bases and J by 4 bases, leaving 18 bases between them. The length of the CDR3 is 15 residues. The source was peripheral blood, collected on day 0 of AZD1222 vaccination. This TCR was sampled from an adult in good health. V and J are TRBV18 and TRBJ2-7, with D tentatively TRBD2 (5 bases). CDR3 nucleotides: TGTGCCAGCTCAACGGGCTCCCGGGATGCTTACGAGCAGTACTTC. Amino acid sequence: CASSTGSRDAYEQYF.